This TCR beta chain was observed in a study of CDR3 diversity in severe acne. Unmatched junction bases numbered 7, after V lost 6 bases and J lost 8 bases. This CDR3 has 15 residues. Relative to its sample, this clonotype is medium-sized. MiXCR, applied by TCRdb to the PCR reads, yields one record per CDR3 protein. The sample has about 90,000 distinct CDR3 sequences; around 54% are singletons. The rearrangement joins TRBV12-3 or TRBV12-4 to TRBJ2-1; 13 nucleotides line up with TRBD2. Sequenced: blood. This clonotype was obtained from a male donor with severe acne vulgaris. In DNA, the CDR3 is TGTGCCAGCAGCAAATCGGGACTAGCGGGATATGAGCAGTTCTTC. It codes for CASSKSGLAGYEQFF.